This T cell receptor beta chain was retrieved from a study of cytomegalovirus exposure and HLA in healthy donors. Study-wide points: Trimming of TCR beta V- and J-genes showed a link, identified in a later analysis, to a missense DCLRE1C variant. CMV serostatus was the only immune exposure information that was available.

Vbeta (60) and Jbeta (13) primers were used in the PCR. This table comes from immunoSEQ multiplex PCR, and its TCRdb copy is limited to in-frame clones, with some not included. This sample has tens of thousands of clones, with approximately 64% found just once. Points on this clone: Its antigen is currently unknown.

Trimming cost V 0 bases and J 4 bases, with 12 bases left between them. This CDR3 is built from 15 residues. Germline values: CDR1 MNHEY, CDR2 SVGAGI. This rearrangement joins TRBV6-5 to TRBJ1-2; a possible D gene is TRBD1 (5 bases). The TCR comes from a woman between 50 and 59 years old in good health and CMV-seropositive. The sequenced material came from PBMCs. CDR3 coding DNA: TGTGCCAGCAGTTACTCCCTGGGAAGGGGCTATGGCTACACCTTC. This codes for CASSYSLGRGYGYTF.